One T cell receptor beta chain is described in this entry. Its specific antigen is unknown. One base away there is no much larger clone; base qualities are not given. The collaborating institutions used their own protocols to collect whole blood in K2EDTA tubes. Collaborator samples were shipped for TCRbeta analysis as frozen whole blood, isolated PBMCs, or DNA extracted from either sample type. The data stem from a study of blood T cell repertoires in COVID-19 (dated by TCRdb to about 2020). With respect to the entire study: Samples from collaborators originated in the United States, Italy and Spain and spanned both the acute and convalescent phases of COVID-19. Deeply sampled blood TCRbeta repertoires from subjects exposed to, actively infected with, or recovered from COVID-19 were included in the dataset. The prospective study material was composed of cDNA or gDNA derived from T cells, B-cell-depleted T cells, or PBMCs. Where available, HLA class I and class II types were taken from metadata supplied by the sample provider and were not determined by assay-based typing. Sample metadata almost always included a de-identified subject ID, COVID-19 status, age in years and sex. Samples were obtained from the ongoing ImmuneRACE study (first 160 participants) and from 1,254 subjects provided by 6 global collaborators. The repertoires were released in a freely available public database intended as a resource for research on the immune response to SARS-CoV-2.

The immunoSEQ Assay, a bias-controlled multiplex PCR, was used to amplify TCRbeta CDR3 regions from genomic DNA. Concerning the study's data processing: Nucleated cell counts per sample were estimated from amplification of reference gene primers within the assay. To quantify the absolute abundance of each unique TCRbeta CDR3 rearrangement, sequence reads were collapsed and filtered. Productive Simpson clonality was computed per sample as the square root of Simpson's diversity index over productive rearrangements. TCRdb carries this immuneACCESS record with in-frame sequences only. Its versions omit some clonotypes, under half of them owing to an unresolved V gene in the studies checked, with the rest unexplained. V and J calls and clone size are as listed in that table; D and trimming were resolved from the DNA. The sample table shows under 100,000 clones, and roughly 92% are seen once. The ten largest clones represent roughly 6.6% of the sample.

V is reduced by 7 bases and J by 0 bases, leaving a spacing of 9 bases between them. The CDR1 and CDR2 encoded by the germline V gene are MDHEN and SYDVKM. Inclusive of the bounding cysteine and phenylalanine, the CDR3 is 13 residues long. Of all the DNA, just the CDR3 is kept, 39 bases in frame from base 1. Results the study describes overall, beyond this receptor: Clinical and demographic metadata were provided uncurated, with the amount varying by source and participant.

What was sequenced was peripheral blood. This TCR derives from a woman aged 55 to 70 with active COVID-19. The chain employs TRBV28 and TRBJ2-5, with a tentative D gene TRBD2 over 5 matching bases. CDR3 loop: CASTERNQETQYF. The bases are TGTGCCAGCACCGAGCGGAACCAAGAGACCCAGTACTTC.